This T cell receptor beta chain comes out of a study of blood T cell repertoires in COVID-19. The overall study: The origin of the acute and convalescent COVID-19 samples was the United States, Italy and Spain. Nucleic acid was either cDNA or gDNA, and it came from T cells, B-cell-depleted T cells, or PBMCs.

Authors' data handling: By means of reference gene primer amplification, nucleated cell counts were estimated. Clones were read by immunoSEQ multiplex PCR, and TCRdb kept only the in-frame ones, dropping some. V and J calls and clone size are those listed in that table; D and trimming were worked out from the DNA. There are tens of thousands of clones in the sample; 80% to 90% occur only once, and around 5% lies in the top ten. CDR1 and CDR2 from the germline V gene are MNHNS and SASEGT. The CDR3 is 17 residues long. V was clipped by 1 base and J by 9 bases; unmatched bases: 15. This receptor was obtained from a man aged 50 or older with active COVID-19. This chain links TRBV6-1 with TRBJ2-3; 8 bases are a match to TRBD2. Specimen: peripheral blood. Here the CDR3 DNA reads TGTGCCAGCAGTGAAGACGTGCGGGAGGCCCGGGGTGGGACGCAGTATTTT. Translating it yields CASSEDVREARGGTQYF.